This entry concerns a single T cell receptor (beta chain). Its antigen is still unknown. Base qualities were left out, and no much larger clone turns up one base away. This record comes from a study of blood T cell repertoires in COVID-19 (dated by TCRdb to about 2020). Broadly, across the study: The collaborator samples originated in the United States, Italy and Spain and spanned the acute and convalescent phases of COVID-19. A de-identified subject ID, COVID-19 status, age in years and sex were almost always included in the sample metadata. Subjects who had been exposed to COVID-19, were actively infected with it, or had recovered from it provided the deeply sampled blood TCRbeta repertoires that made up the dataset. A freely available public database, intended as a resource for researchers studying the immune response to SARS-CoV-2, is where the repertoires were released. Where available, HLA class I and class II types were taken from metadata supplied by the sample provider and were not determined by assay-based typing. The prospective study material was composed of cDNA or gDNA derived from T cells, B-cell-depleted T cells, or PBMCs. Samples came from the ongoing ImmuneRACE study (first 160 participants) plus 1,254 subjects from 6 global collaborators.

TCRbeta CDR3 regions were amplified from genomic DNA using the immunoSEQ Assay, a bias-controlled multiplex PCR. The study's own analysis went as follows. Within the assay, amplification of reference gene primers was used to estimate how many nucleated cells each sample contained. Sequence reads were collapsed and filtered to measure the absolute abundance of every unique TCRbeta CDR3 rearrangement. For each sample, productive Simpson clonality was calculated as the square root of Simpson's diversity index across productive rearrangements. The source is immuneACCESS, and TCRdb retained only in-frame sequences with V and J called. Part of the clones is not carried over; for the studies checked, unresolved V genes explain less than half of this, and the remainder is unexplained. The D gene and trimming were derived from the DNA, and the V and J assignments and clone size from that table. The sample table holds more than 110,000 clones, of which approximately 85% were seen once. The ten top clones hold around 2.9% of the sample.

Each collaborating institution followed its own protocols to collect whole blood in K2EDTA tubes. For TCRbeta analysis, collaborator samples were shipped as frozen whole blood, as isolated PBMCs, or as DNA extracted from either sample type. Study-wide conclusions, independent of this receptor: How much clinical and demographic metadata was included differed by source and by participant, and the metadata was provided uncurated.

From its cysteine to its phenylalanine, the CDR3 spans 15 amino acids. Only the CDR3 DNA is retained, 45 bases long and in frame from the first base. According to the germline V gene, CDR1 reads SGHRS and CDR2 reads YFSETQ. The V and J ends are trimmed by 4 bases and 0 bases, leaving 8 bases between them. The chain is assembled from TRBV5-1 and TRBJ2-6; TRBD2 is a weak D gene call, 5 bases matching. The clonotype was recovered from a man over 45 with acute or convalescent COVID-19. Material for sequencing was peripheral blood. The nucleotide sequence reads TGCGCCAGCAGCGTAACTAGCTCTGGGGCCAACGTCCTGACTTTC. This sequence encodes CASSVTSSGANVLTF.